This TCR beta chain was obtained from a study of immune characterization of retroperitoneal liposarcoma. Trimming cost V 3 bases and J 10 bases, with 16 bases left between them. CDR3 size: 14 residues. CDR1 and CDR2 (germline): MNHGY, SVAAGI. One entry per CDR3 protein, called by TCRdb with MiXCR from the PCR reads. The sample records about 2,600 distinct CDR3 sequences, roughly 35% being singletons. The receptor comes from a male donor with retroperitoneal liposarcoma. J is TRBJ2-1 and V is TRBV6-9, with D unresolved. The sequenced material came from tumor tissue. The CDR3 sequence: CASSYMVGSYEQFF. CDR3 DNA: TGTGCCAGCAGTTACATGGTGGGGTCCTACGAGCAGTTCTTC.